Shown below are 19 T cell receptor beta chains from a single sample sequenced in a study of molecular identifiers for immune sequencing clone quantification. One entry per CDR3 protein results from TCRdb running MiXCR on the PCR reads. The sample lists fewer than 350,000 distinct CDR3 sequences, about a quarter occurring once. Material for sequencing was naive CD8+ T cells from blood, with Jurkat cell RNA spiked in. Subset described: FACS-sorted CD8+CD4-CCR7+CD45RA+ naive T cells. The receptors shown here come from a human donor in good health. Some libraries in this study had Jurkat cell RNA spiked in.

The V gene is TRBV5-6, the J gene TRBJ2-1, with 11 bases identical to TRBD2. With 6 bases clipped from V and 1 base from J, the junction kept 12 bases outside the gene matches. Germline CDR1 is SGHDT and CDR2 is YYEEEE. This CDR3 contains 18 residues. The chain's CDR3 is CASTDTSGSSESYNEQFF. CDR3 DNA sequence: TGTGCCAGCACCGATACTAGCGGGAGTAGTGAGTCCTACAATGAGCAGTTCTTC.

Turning to this clonotype: Given a much more abundant clone one base away, this may be a read error. CDR3 amino acids: CANSMGSHYGYTF. The DNA of the CDR3 is TGTGCCAATAGTATGGGGTCCCACTATGGCTACACCTTC. The chain joins TRBV19 to TRBJ1-2; D is unresolved. CDR1 is LNHDA and CDR2 is SQIVND in the germline V gene (reference sequence). CDR3 length: 13 residues.

In its sample, this clonotype was seen a few times. The V and J genes are TRBV12-3 or TRBV12-4 and TRBJ2-3; possibly TRBD1 or TRBD2 for D (5 bases each). The CDR3 has 13 amino acids. The V end was cut by 3 bases, the J end by 4 bases, with 8 bases between. The chain's CDR3 is CASSFQGPDTQYF. The CDR3 DNA is TGTGCCAGCAGTTTTCAGGGACCAGATACGCAGTATTTT.

This clonotype was counted at least ten times. Here the CDR3 reads CASTYGGTGLVSGELFF. The CDR3 DNA is TGTGCCAGTACCTACGGAGGGACAGGGCTCGTTTCCGGGGAGCTGTTTTTT. The chain combines TRBV19 with TRBJ2-2; 9 bases line up with TRBD1. With 7 bases clipped from V and 6 bases from J, the junction kept 15 bases outside the gene matches. This CDR3 contains 17 residues. Looked up from germline, CDR1 is LNHDA and CDR2 is SQIVND (reference sequence).

This clonotype was detected ten times or more. V gene TRBV19 combines with J gene TRBJ2-6; D unclear. The CDR3 covers 17 residues. Trimming removed 0 bases from V and 1 base from J, with 10 bases in between. The germline V gene encodes CDR1 LNHDA and CDR2 SQIVND (reference sequence). The CDR3 DNA reads as TGTGCCAGTAGTATAGATCGGTGGGGATCTGGGGCCAACGTCCTGACTTTC. The encoded protein is CASSIDRWGSGANVLTF.

The rearrangement uses TRBV11-2 and TRBJ2-7; 13 positions match TRBD2. The CDR3 has 16 residues. The V segment lost 5 bases and the J segment 0 bases; nucleotides outside the gene matches: 4. Germline V lookup: CDR1 SGHAT, CDR2 FQNNGV. Here the CDR3 DNA reads TGTGCCAGCAGCACCTGGACTAGCGGGAGCTCCTACGAGCAGTACTTC. Its translation: CASSTWTSGSSYEQYF.

This clonotype showed up just a few times. The chain couples TRBV29-1 to TRBJ2-1, with 8 bases lining up with TRBD2. The trim removed 0 bases at V and 5 bases at J, leaving 3 bases unmatched. The CDR3 loop spans 14 amino acids. Germline loops: CDR1 SQVTM, CDR2 ANQGSEA. The chain's CDR3 is CSVEELAVDNEQFF. The CDR3 nucleotides read TGCAGCGTTGAAGAACTAGCGGTCGACAATGAGCAGTTCTTC.

This clonotype appeared a few times. The V gene is TRBV4-2, the J gene TRBJ1-6; D perhaps matches TRBD1 (6 bases). V lost 0 bases and J 5 bases, leaving 11 bases between the germline ends. The CDR3 has 16 residues. From germline, CDR1 is LGHNA and CDR2 YNFKEQ. CDR3 sequence (DNA): TGTGCCAGCAGCCAAGAAGACAGGAGAGATAATTCACCCCTCCACTTT. It specifies CASSQEDRRDNSPLHF.

As for this clonotype: Possible read error: a much larger clone is one base away. The V call is TRBV5-1, the J call TRBJ2-7; D is uncertain. CDR3 size: 14 residues. Germline loops: CDR1 SGHRS, CDR2 YFSETQ. Trimming left V 0 bases short and J 2 bases short, with 9 bases between. The CDR3 DNA reads TGCGCCAGCAGCTTGGCGGTCTTACCCTACGAGCAGTACTTC. This translates into CASSLAVLPYEQYF.

The chain has TRBV19 and TRBJ2-1, with TRBD2 identical over 9 bases. The CDR3 totals 17 residues. J gave up 4 bases and V 1 base, and 8 bases lay outside the gene matches. CDR1 and CDR2 from the germline V gene are LNHDA and SQIVND (reference sequence). CDR3 sequence (DNA): TGTGCCAGTAGTATAGGCCCAGCGGGGGGAATATACAATGAGCAGTTCTTC. It is translated as CASSIGPAGGIYNEQFF.

This clonotype was counted between two and nine times. The chain recombines TRBV30 with TRBJ2-7, with 7 positions matching TRBD1. Germline lookup yields CDR1 GTSNPN and CDR2 SVGIG (reference sequence). V trimming: 3 bases; J trimming: 4 bases; junction bases outside the gene matches: 9. The CDR3 totals 14 residues. The DNA of the CDR3 is TGTGCCTGGAGCGGGACGGGACAGCAATACGAGCAGTACTTC. This codes for CAWSGTGQQYEQYF.

This clonotype was detected ten times or more. The chain joins TRBV29-1 to TRBJ2-3, with TRBD2 matching 7 bases. Trimming cost V 4 bases and J 3 bases; bases outside gene matches: 13. CDR1 SQVTM and CDR2 ANQGSEA come from the germline V gene. This CDR3 has 16 residues. The CDR3 bases are TGCAGCGTTGGCGGTGGGAGGCTAGCGGAAACAGATACGCAGTATTTT. Protein sequence: CSVGGGRLAETDTQYF.

This clonotype was observed a handful of times. The V and J genes are TRBV30 and TRBJ1-3; weak D call: TRBD1 (5 bases). This CDR3 spans 15 amino acids. V was trimmed by 4 bases and J by 0 bases, leaving 13 bases between them. Per germline, CDR1 GTSNPN and CDR2 SVGIG (reference sequence). CDR3 coding DNA: TGTGCCTGGAATTCGGGACGGTCCTCTGGAAACACCATATATTTT. This sequence encodes CAWNSGRSSGNTIYF.

The chain joins TRBV12-3 or TRBV12-4 to TRBJ1-2, with TRBD1 matching 8 bases. The CDR3 spans 14 residues. With V trimmed by 5 bases and J by 6 bases, 8 bases remained unmatched. This CDR3 is CASSPGQGFHGYTF. For the CDR3, the DNA is TGTGCCAGCAGTCCAGGACAGGGTTTTCATGGCTACACCTTC.

This clonotype was seen a handful of times. This rearrangement joins TRBV4-2 to TRBJ1-5; D remains ambiguous. This CDR3 spans 12 amino acids. The V and J ends lost 1 base and 7 bases respectively, with 5 bases between them. Germline CDR1 and CDR2: LGHNA and YNFKEQ. The CDR3 sequence: CASSQAGQPQHF. CDR3 bases: TGTGCCAGCAGCCAAGCGGGCCAGCCCCAGCATTTT.

Many counts were recorded for this clonotype. The chain is built from TRBV19 and TRBJ1-4; a weak D match, TRBD1 (6 bases). This CDR3 is built from 15 residues. Trimming cost V 7 bases and J 3 bases, with 15 bases left between them. Germline CDR1 is LNHDA and CDR2 is SQIVND (reference sequence). CDR3 in DNA: TGTGCCAGTATGACCGGGGGGCTGGCTAATGAAAAACTGTTTTTT. This translates into CASMTGGLANEKLFF.

This clonotype showed up many times. The genes are TRBV7-2 and TRBJ2-7, with a weak D call TRBD1 (6 bases). The germline V gene encodes CDR1 SGHTA and CDR2 FQGNSA. V shed 0 bases and J shed 6 bases, with 9 bases lying between them. The CDR3 has 13 amino acids. CDR3 coding DNA: TGTGCCAGCAGCTTAGCGCAGGGGCCCGAGCAGTACTTC. Translating it yields CASSLAQGPEQYF.

This clonotype has only a few counts. This chain uses TRBV29-1 with TRBJ2-2; 10 nucleotides align to TRBD1. This CDR3 is built from 13 residues. The J segment lost 7 bases and the V segment lost 7 bases, leaving 6 bases of the junction unmatched. Per germline, CDR1 SQVTM and CDR2 ANQGSEA. Here the CDR3 DNA reads TGCAGCGCCCGACAGGGGGCTTACGGGGAGCTGTTTTTT. It translates to CSARQGAYGELFF.

This clonotype was recorded many times. The chain recombines TRBV6-6 with TRBJ2-7; no definite D call. CDR3 length: 14 amino acids. Germline CDR1 MNHNY, CDR2 SVGAGI (reference sequence). Trimming shortened V by 2 bases and J by 6 bases, and 14 bases separated the two germline ends. The CDR3 loop is CASSYRSETAEQYF. The CDR3, as DNA: TGTGCCAGCAGTTACAGGAGCGAGACGGCCGAGCAGTACTTC.